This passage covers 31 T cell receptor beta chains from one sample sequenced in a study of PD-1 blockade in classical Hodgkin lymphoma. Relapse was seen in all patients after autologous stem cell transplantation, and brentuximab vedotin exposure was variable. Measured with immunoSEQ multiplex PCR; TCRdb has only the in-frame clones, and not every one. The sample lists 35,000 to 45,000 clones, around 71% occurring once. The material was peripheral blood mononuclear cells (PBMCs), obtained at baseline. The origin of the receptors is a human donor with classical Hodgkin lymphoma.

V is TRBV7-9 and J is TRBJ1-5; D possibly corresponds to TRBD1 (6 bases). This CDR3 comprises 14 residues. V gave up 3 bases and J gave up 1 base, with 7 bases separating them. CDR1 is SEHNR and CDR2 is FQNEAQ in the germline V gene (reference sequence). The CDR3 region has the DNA TGTGCCAGCAGCTTTACAGGGAGCAATCAGCCCCAGCATTTT. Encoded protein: CASSFTGSNQPQHF.

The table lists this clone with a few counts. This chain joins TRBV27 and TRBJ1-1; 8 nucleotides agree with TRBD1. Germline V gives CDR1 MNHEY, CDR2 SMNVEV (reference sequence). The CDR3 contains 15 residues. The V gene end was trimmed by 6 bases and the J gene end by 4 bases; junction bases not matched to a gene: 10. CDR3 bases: TGTGCCAGCAGGGGAGGACAGGGCGGAGGCACTGAAGCTTTCTTT. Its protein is CASRGGQGGGTEAFF.

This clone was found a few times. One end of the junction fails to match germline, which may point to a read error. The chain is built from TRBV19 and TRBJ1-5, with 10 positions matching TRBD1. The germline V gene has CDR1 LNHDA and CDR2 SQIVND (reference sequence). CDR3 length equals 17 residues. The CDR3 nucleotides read TGTGCGAGTAGGGTCCGGGACAGGGGTAATAGCAATCAGCCCCAGCATTTT. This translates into CASRVRDRGNSNQPQHF.

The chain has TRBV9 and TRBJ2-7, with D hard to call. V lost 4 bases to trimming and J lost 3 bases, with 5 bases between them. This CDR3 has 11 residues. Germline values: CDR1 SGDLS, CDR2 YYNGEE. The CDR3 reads CASSNNYEQYF. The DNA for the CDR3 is TGTGCCAGCAGCAACAACTACGAGCAGTACTTC.

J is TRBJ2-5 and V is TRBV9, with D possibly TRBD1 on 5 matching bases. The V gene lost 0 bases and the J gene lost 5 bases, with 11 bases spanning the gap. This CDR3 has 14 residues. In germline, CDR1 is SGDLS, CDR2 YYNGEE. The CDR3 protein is CASSVAHKGETQYF. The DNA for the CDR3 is TGTGCCAGCAGCGTAGCGCACAAGGGGGAGACCCAGTACTTC.

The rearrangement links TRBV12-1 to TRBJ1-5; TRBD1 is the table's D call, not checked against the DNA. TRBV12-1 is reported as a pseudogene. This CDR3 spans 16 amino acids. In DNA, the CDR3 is TGTGCCAGCAGCTTTGACGGCAGGGAAAGCAATCAGCCCCAGCATTTT. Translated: CASSFDGRESNQPQHF.

The CDR3 here is CASSVTGGNTGELFF. The CDR3 coding sequence is TGTGCCAGCAGCGTGACAGGGGGTAACACCGGGGAGCTGTTTTTT. This chain joins TRBV9 and TRBJ2-2, with TRBD1 identical over 9 bases. The CDR3 is 15 residues long. Unmatched junction bases numbered 1, after V lost 2 bases and J lost 2 bases. The germline CDR1 and CDR2 sequences are SGDLS and YYNGEE.

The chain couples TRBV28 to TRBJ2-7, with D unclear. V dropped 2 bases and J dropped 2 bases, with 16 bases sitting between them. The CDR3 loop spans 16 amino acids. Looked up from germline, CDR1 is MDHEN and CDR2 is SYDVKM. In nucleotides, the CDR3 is TGTGCCAGCAGTTTAGGGCAGAGTAGTTACCCCTACGAGCAGTACTTC. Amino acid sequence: CASSLGQSSYPYEQYF.

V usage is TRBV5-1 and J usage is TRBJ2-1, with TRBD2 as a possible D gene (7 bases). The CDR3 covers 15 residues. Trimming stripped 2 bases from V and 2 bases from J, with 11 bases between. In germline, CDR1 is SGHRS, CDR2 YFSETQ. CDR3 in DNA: TGCGCCAGCAGCTTTACGGGGGGCCCCTACAATGAGCAGTTCTTC. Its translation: CASSFTGGPYNEQFF.

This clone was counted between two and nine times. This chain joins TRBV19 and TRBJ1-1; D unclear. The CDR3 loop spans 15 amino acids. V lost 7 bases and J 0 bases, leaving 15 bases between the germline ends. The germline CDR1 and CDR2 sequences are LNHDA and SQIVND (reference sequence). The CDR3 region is CASKVTDQMNTEAFF. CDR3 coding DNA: TGTGCCAGTAAGGTAACGGACCAGATGAACACTGAAGCTTTCTTT.

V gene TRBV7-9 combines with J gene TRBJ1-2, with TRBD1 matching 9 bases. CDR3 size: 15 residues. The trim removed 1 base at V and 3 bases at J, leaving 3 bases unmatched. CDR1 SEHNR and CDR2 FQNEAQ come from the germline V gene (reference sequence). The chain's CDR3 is CASSLDRGLDYGYTF. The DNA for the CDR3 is TGTGCCAGCAGCTTAGACAGGGGGCTCGACTATGGCTACACCTTC.

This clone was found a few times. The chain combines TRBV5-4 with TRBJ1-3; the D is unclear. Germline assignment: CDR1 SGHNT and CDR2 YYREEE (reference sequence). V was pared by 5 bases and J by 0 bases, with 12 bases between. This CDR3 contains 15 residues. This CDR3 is CASSEGAHSGNTIYF. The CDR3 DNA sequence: TGTGCCAGCAGTGAGGGAGCACACTCTGGAAACACCATATATTTT.

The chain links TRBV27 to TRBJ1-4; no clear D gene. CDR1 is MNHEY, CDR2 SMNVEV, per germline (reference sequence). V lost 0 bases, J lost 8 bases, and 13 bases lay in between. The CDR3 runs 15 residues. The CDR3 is CASSLSVGSSEKLFF. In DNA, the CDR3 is TGTGCCAGCAGTTTATCAGTAGGGTCAAGCGAAAAACTGTTTTTT. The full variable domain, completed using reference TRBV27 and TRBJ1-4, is EAQVTQNPRYLITVTGKKLTVTCSQNMNHEYMSWYRQDPGLGLRQIYYSMNVEVTDKGDVPEGYKVSRKEKRNFPLILESPSPNQTSLYFCASSLSVGSSEKLFFGSGTQLSVL.

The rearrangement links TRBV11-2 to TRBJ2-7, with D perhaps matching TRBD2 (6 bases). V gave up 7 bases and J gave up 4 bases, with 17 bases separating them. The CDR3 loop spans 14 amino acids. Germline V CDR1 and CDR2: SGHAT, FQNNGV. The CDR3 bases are TGTGCCAGCACCTCGGAGGGCACACGGTACGAGCAGTACTTC. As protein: CASTSEGTRYEQYF.

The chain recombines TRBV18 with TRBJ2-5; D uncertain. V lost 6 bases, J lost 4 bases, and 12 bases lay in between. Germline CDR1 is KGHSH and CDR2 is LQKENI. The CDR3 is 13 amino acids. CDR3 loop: CASSPQDVETQYF. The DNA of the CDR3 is TGTGCCAGCTCCCCCCAGGACGTAGAGACCCAGTACTTC.

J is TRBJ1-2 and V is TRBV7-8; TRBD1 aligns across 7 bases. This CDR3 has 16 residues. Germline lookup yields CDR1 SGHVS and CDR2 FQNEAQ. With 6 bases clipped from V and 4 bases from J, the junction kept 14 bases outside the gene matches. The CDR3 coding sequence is TGTGCCAGCAGGCTAGTCGGTCAGGGGGTGGGCTATGGCTACACCTTC. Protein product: CASRLVGQGVGYGYTF.

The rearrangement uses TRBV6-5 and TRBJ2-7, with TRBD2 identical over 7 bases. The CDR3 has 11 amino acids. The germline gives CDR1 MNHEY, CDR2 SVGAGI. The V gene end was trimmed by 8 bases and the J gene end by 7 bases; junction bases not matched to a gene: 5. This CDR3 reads CASQRGEEQYF. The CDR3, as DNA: TGTGCCAGCCAACGGGGGGAAGAGCAGTACTTC.

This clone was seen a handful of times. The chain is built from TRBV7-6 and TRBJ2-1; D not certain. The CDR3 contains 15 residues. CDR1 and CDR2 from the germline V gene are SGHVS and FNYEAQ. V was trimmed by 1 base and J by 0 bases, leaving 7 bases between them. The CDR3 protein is CASSLDPSSYNEQFF. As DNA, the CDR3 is TGTGCCAGCAGCTTAGACCCGAGCTCCTACAATGAGCAGTTCTTC.

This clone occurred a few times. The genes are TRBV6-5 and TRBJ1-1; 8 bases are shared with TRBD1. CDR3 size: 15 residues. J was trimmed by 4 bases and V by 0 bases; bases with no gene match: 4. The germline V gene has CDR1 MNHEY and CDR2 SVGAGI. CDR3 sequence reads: CASSYSTGVGTEAFF. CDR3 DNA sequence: TGTGCCAGCAGTTACTCGACAGGGGTGGGCACTGAAGCTTTCTTT.

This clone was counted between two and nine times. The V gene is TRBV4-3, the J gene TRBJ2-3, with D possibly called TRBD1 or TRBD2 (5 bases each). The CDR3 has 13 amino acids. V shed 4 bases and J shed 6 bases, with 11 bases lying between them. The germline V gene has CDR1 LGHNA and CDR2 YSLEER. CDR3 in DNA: TGCGCCAGCAGCCCCGGGACCGTGGATACGCAGTATTTT. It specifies CASSPGTVDTQYF.

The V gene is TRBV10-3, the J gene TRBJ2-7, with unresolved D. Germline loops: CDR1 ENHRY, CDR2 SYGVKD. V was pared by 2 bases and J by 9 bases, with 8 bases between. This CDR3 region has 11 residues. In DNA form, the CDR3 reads TGTGCCATCAGTGAGACTATCCTGCAGTACTTC. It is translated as CAISETILQYF.

The CDR3 spells CASSYGLLGDTEAFF. CDR3 nucleotides: TGTGCCAGCAGTTACGGGCTCCTTGGGGACACTGAAGCTTTCTTT. V and J are TRBV6-5 and TRBJ1-1; the D is unclear. In germline, CDR1 is MNHEY, CDR2 SVGAGI. The CDR3 runs to 15 residues. With 2 bases removed from V and 3 bases from J, the gap between germline ends came to 13 bases.

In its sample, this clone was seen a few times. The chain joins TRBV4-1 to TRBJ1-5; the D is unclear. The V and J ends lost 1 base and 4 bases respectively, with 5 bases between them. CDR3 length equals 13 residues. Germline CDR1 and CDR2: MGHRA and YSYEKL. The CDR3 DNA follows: TGCGCCAGCAGCCAAGTGGGGAATCAGCCCCAGCATTTT. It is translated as CASSQVGNQPQHF.

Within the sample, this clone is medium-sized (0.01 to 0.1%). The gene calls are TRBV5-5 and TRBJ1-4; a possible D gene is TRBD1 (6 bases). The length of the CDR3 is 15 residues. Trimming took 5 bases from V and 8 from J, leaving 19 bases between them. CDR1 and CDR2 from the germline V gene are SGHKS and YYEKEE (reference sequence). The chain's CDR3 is CASSYQQGGLEKLFF. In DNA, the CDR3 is TGTGCCAGCAGTTACCAACAGGGTGGTTTAGAAAAACTGTTTTTT.

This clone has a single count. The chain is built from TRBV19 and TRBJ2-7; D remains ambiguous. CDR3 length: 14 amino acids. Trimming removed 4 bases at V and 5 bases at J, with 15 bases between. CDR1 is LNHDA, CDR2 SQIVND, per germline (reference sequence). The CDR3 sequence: CASSKGQILDEQYF. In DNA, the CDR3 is TGTGCCAGTAGTAAAGGGCAGATTCTCGACGAGCAGTACTTC.

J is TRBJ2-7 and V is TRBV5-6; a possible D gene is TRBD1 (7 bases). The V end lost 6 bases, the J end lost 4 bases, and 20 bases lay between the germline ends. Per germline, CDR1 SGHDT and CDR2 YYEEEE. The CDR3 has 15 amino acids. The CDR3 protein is CASTLTATGTYEQYF. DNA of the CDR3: TGTGCCAGCACCCTCACCGCGACAGGGACTTACGAGCAGTACTTC.

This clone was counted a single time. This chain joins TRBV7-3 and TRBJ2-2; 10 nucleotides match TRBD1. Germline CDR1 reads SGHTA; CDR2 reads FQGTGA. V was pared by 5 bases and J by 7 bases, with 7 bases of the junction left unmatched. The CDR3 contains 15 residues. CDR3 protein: CASSLSGTGVGELFF. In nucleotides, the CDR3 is TGTGCCAGCAGCCTATCCGGGACAGGGGTCGGGGAGCTGTTTTTT.

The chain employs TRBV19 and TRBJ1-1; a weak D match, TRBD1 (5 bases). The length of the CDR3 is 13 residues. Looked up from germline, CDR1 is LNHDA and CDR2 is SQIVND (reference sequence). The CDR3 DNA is TGTGTCGTTCGAGGCAGGGCGAACACTGAAGCTTTCTTT. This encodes CVVRGRANTEAFF.

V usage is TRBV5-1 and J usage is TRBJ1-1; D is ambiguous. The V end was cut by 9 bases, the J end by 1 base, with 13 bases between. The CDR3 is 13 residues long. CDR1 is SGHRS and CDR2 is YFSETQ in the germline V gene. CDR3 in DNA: TGCGCCACCAAATTACAAAAGAACACTGAAGCTTTCTTT. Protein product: CATKLQKNTEAFF.

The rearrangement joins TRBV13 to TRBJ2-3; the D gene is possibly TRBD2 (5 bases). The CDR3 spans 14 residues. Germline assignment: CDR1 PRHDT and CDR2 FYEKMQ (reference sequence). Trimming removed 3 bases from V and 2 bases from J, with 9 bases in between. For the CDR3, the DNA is TGTGCCAGCAGCTTCGGGGTCATCACAGATACGCAGTATTTT. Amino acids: CASSFGVITDTQYF.

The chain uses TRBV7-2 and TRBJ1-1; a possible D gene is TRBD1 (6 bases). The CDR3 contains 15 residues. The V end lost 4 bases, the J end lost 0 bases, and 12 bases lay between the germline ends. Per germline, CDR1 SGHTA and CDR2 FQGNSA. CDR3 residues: CASSWADRMNTEAFF. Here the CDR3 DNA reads TGTGCCAGCAGCTGGGCCGACAGGATGAACACTGAAGCTTTCTTT. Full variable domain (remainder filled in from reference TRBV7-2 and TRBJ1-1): GAGVSQSPSNKVTEKGKDVELRCDPISGHTALYWYRQSLGQGLEFLIYFQGNSAPDKSGLPSDRFSAERTGGSVSTLTIQRTQQEDSAVYLCASSWADRMNTEAFFGQGTRLTVV.